These 24 T cell receptor beta chains share one sample of origin, sequenced in a study of early T cells in non-severe SARS-CoV-2 infection. TCRdb passed the 5' RACE reads through MiXCR, listing each CDR3 protein once. The sample records 70,000 or so distinct CDR3 sequences, about an eighth being singletons. The sequenced sample consisted of whole blood. The receptors here all came from an adult who was a healthcare worker with PCR-confirmed SARS-CoV-2 infection or an uninfected control (not recorded which).

Many counts were recorded for this clonotype. CDR3 protein: CASSSRGGTQYF. DNA for the CDR3: TGTGCCAGCAGTTCACGGGGGGGGACCCAGTACTTC. The chain carries TRBV6-2 or TRBV6-3 and TRBJ2-5, with 8 bases lining up with TRBD2. V was clipped by 4 bases and J by 7 bases; unmatched bases: 2. The CDR3 contains 12 residues. CDR1 and CDR2 from the germline V gene are MNHEY and SVGEGT.

The CDR3 nucleotides are TGTGCCAGCAGCGTAGGGACGGGGACAGGTCTCGAGACCCAGTACTTC. This translates into CASSVGTGTGLETQYF. The chain combines TRBV9 with TRBJ2-5; 8 bases align to TRBD1. The CDR3 length is 16 residues. CDR1 is SGDLS, CDR2 YYNGEE, per germline. V trimming: 0 bases; J trimming: 5 bases; junction bases outside the gene matches: 9. The full variable domain, completed using reference TRBV9 and TRBJ2-5, is DSGVTQTPKHLITATGQRVTLRCSPRSGDLSVYWYQQSLDQGLQFLIQYYNGEERAKGNILERFSAQQFPDLHSELNLSSLELGDSALYFCASSVGTGTGLETQYFGPGTRLLVL.

This clonotype was seen ten or more times. The rearrangement uses TRBV12-3 or TRBV12-4 and TRBJ1-2, with D uncertain. Trimming stripped 3 bases from V and 5 bases from J, with 16 bases between. The CDR3 sequence is 15 residues long. The CDR3 sequence: CASSLWRTSWYGYTF. DNA of the CDR3: TGTGCCAGCAGTTTGTGGCGGACCTCTTGGTATGGCTACACCTTC.

This clonotype came up many times. The chain couples TRBV20-1 to TRBJ2-6, with no clear D. This CDR3 is 14 amino acids long. V lost 5 bases and J lost 4, with 12 bases in between. Germline V gene lookup returns CDR1 DFQATT and CDR2 SNEGSKA (reference sequence). The CDR3 protein is CSASPRSGANVLTF. Here the CDR3 DNA reads TGCAGTGCTTCCCCGCGGAGCGGGGCCAACGTCCTGACTTTC.

In its sample, this clonotype was seen many times. The J gene is TRBJ2-7, the V gene TRBV4-2; tentatively, D is TRBD2 (6 bases). The CDR3 spans 13 residues. Germline CDR1 is LGHNA and CDR2 is YNFKEQ. V was cut by 0 bases and J by 5 bases, with 8 bases left in between. CDR3 protein: CASSQDRGNEQYF. For the CDR3, the DNA is TGTGCCAGCAGCCAAGATCGCGGGAACGAGCAGTACTTC.

This clonotype occurred many times. The rearrangement uses TRBV19 and TRBJ2-2; D possibly corresponds to TRBD2 (6 bases). Deletions cut 8 bases from V and 3 bases from J, with 10 bases between. CDR3 length equals 13 residues. Germline V lookup: CDR1 LNHDA, CDR2 SQIVND (reference sequence). The DNA of the CDR3 is TGTGCCAGTTACGGGGGAGACACCGGGGAGCTGTTTTTT. The encoded protein is CASYGGDTGELFF. The variable domain in full, with the rest retrieved from reference TRBV19 and TRBJ2-2, is DGGITQSPKYLFRKEGQNVTLSCEQNLNHDAMYWYRQDPGQGLRLIYYSQIVNDFQKGDIAEGYSVSREKKESFPLTVTSAQKNPTAFYLCASYGGDTGELFFGEGSRLTVL.

Ten or more counts support this clonotype. V gene TRBV7-8 combines with J gene TRBJ2-1, with D possibly matching TRBD1 (6 bases). The germline gives CDR1 SGHVS, CDR2 FQNEAQ. The germline V and J ends were trimmed by 5 bases and 5 bases, with 13 bases remaining between them. The CDR3 has 14 amino acids. CDR3 sequence reads: CASSRLRTDNEQFF. The CDR3 coding sequence is TGTGCCAGCAGCCGTCTTCGGACAGACAATGAGCAGTTCTTC. The full variable domain, in which reference TRBV7-8 and TRBJ2-1 provide the parts outside the CDR3, is GAGVSQSPRYKVAKRGQDVALRCDPISGHVSLFWYQQALGQGPEFLTYFQNEAQLDKSGLPSDRFFAERPEGSVSTLKIQRTQQEDSAVYLCASSRLRTDNEQFFGPGTRLTVL.

This clonotype has only a few counts. The J gene is TRBJ2-7, the V gene TRBV10-3; 7 nucleotides match TRBD1. V dropped 4 bases and J dropped 2; count of bases not matched to a gene: 8. This CDR3 spans 15 amino acids. Germline CDR1 is ENHRY and CDR2 is SYGVKD. The CDR3 bases are TGTGCCATCAGTGTCTCTCGGGACAGCACCTACGAGCAGTACTTC. It codes for CAISVSRDSTYEQYF.

Details on this clonotype: A much larger clonotype is one base distant, so this may be a read error. The gene calls are TRBV7-9 and TRBJ2-7; TRBD2 matches 8 bases. Germline V gene data show CDR1 as SEHNR and CDR2 as FQNEAQ (reference sequence). The CDR3 is made up of 14 amino acids. The CDR3 DNA sequence: TGTGCCAGCTGCTTAACCACTAGCGGCCAGCGGCAGTACTTC. This codes for CASCLTTSGQRQYF.

There are many counts of this clonotype. The rearrangement uses TRBV28 and TRBJ1-6; D is unclear. Trimming shortened V by 5 bases and J by 2 bases, and 7 bases separated the two germline ends. Per the germline V gene, CDR1 is MDHEN and CDR2 is SYDVKM. The CDR3 is 14 amino acids. The CDR3: CASSTGTYNSPLHF. The CDR3 DNA follows: TGTGCCAGCAGTACCGGGACCTATAATTCACCCCTCCACTTT.

In its sample, this clonotype was seen a few times. This clone may be a read error of a much larger clone one base away. The V call is TRBV20-1, the J call TRBJ2-2; TRBD2 agrees at 7 bases. Trimming cost V 7 bases and J 11 bases; bases outside gene matches: 16. In germline, CDR1 is DFQATT, CDR2 SNEGSKA (reference sequence). This CDR3 is built from 14 residues. The chain's CDR3 is CSVGLGRTPAELFF. The CDR3 DNA reads TGCAGTGTAGGACTAGGGAGAACCCCGGCAGAGCTGTTTTTT.

This clonotype appeared many times. The chain is built from TRBV2 and TRBJ2-5, with 8 bases that match TRBD1. The V gene's germline CDR1 is SNHLY and CDR2 FYNNEI. Trimming cost V 6 bases and J 2 bases; bases outside gene matches: 14. CDR3 size: 17 residues. The DNA for the CDR3 is TGTGCCAGCAGCCCTTTTGGACAGGGCCGAATACAAGAGACCCAGTACTTC. Translated, it gives CASSPFGQGRIQETQYF. Full variable domain (rest looked up from reference TRBV2 and TRBJ2-5): EPEVTQTPSHQVTQMGQEVILRCVPISNHLYFYWYRQILGQKVEFLVSFYNNEISEKSEIFDDQFSVERPDGSNFTLKIRSTKLEDSAMYFCASSPFGQGRIQETQYFGPGTRLLVL.

The table lists this clonotype with many counts. The chain combines TRBV29-1 with TRBJ2-3, with 7 bases lining up with TRBD2. CDR1 is SQVTM, CDR2 ANQGSEA, per germline. There are 15 residues in the CDR3. Trimming at V came to 3 bases and at J to 2 bases, leaving 8 bases not matched to a gene. CDR3 in DNA: TGCAGCGTTGAGCCTGCGGGACTATTCACAGATACGCAGTATTTT. Its protein product is CSVEPAGLFTDTQYF.

This clonotype was observed many times. The chain joins TRBV5-1 to TRBJ2-2; TRBD1 matches 8 bases. Germline values: CDR1 SGHRS, CDR2 YFSETQ. The V segment lost 2 bases and the J segment 7 bases; nucleotides outside the gene matches: 4. This CDR3 has 14 amino acids. This CDR3 reads CASSFRQGSGELFF. CDR3 coding DNA: TGCGCCAGCAGCTTTCGACAGGGGAGCGGGGAGCTGTTTTTT.

The V gene is TRBV6-5, the J gene TRBJ2-3, with D perhaps matching TRBD2 (5 bases). The CDR3 spans 14 residues. Germline V gives CDR1 MNHEY, CDR2 SVGAGI. Trimming shortened V by 7 bases and J by 5 bases, and 16 bases separated the two germline ends. The CDR3 loop reads CASMIDGGGDTQYF. In DNA, the CDR3 is TGTGCCAGCATGATAGATGGAGGAGGAGATACGCAGTATTTT.

This chain joins TRBV11-2 and TRBJ1-1; no firm D call. Germline V gene lookup returns CDR1 SGHAT and CDR2 FQNNGV. The germline V and J ends were trimmed by 4 bases and 4 bases, with 7 bases remaining between them. This CDR3 is 12 amino acids long. CDR3 nucleotides: TGTGCCAGCAGCTGGGTAGGCACTGAAGCTTTCTTT. This sequence encodes CASSWVGTEAFF. The full variable domain, with the rest looked up from reference TRBV11-2 and TRBJ1-1, is EAGVAQSPRYKIIEKRQSVAFWCNPISGHATLYWYQQILGQGPKLLIQFQNNGVVDDSQLPKDRFSAERLKGVDSTLKIQPAKLEDSAVYLCASSWVGTEAFFGQGTRLTVV.

This clonotype was counted many times. The chain is built from TRBV7-7 and TRBJ2-3, with TRBD2 matching 11 bases. The V and J ends lost 1 base and 4 bases, in that order; junction bases with no gene match: 7. CDR3 size: 17 residues. The V gene's germline CDR1 is SSHAT and CDR2 FNYEAQ (reference sequence). The CDR3 DNA reads TGTGCCAGCAGCTTAGGGGGTAGCGGGAGGGGTGCAGATACGCAGTATTTT. It codes for CASSLGGSGRGADTQYF.

V and J are TRBV28 and TRBJ1-2; 11 positions match TRBD1. The ends lost 6 bases at V and 4 bases at J; junction bases unmatched: 4. Germline V gene data show CDR1 as MDHEN and CDR2 as SYDVKM. The CDR3 runs to 14 residues. Written as DNA, the CDR3 is TGTGCCAGCAGCCCCGGGACAGGGGGCTATGGCTACACCTTC. Residues: CASSPGTGGYGYTF.

This clonotype has ten or more counts. This chain links TRBV7-2 with TRBJ2-5, with D unclear. CDR1 SGHTA and CDR2 FQGNSA come from the germline V gene. The length of the CDR3 is 13 residues. The germline V and J ends were trimmed by 1 base and 5 bases, with 8 bases remaining between them. The DNA of the CDR3 is TGTGCCAGCAGCTTAGGTCTTTTCGAGACCCAGTACTTC. Protein product: CASSLGLFETQYF. Using reference TRBV7-2 and TRBJ2-5 for the parts outside the CDR3, the full variable domain is GAGVSQSPSNKVTEKGKDVELRCDPISGHTALYWYRQSLGQGLEFLIYFQGNSAPDKSGLPSDRFSAERTGGSVSTLTIQRTQQEDSAVYLCASSLGLFETQYFGPGTRLLVL.

This clonotype showed up just a few times. V usage is TRBV25-1 and J usage is TRBJ2-1; TRBD2 agrees at 11 bases. The CDR3 contains 17 residues. Trimming removed 8 bases from V and 2 bases from J; junction bases left unmatched: 11. The germline V gene has CDR1 MGHDK and CDR2 SYGVNS. The CDR3 sequence: CASQPLLAGGPYNEQFF. CDR3 nucleotides: TGTGCCAGCCAACCCTTGTTAGCGGGAGGGCCCTACAATGAGCAGTTCTTC.

This clonotype was found many times. The J gene is TRBJ1-6, the V gene TRBV7-8, with 7 bases identical to TRBD1. The CDR3 spans 14 residues. V was pared by 6 bases and J by 7 bases, with 6 bases of the junction left unmatched. Germline V gene data show CDR1 as SGHVS and CDR2 as FQNEAQ. The CDR3 bases are TGTGCCAGCAGAGCCTGGACAGGAAATTCACCCCTCCACTTT. Translation gives CASRAWTGNSPLHF.

This clonotype was found many times. The V call is TRBV20-1, the J call TRBJ2-4; tentative D call: TRBD2 (7 bases). Trimming pared 3 bases from V and 7 bases from J, leaving 10 bases between. CDR1 is DFQATT and CDR2 is SNEGSKA in the germline V gene (reference sequence). This CDR3 contains 12 residues. The CDR3 here is CSARGGGNIQYF. The DNA of the CDR3 is TGCAGTGCTAGGGGAGGGGGGAACATTCAGTACTTC.

The table lists this clonotype with many counts. The chain employs TRBV7-9 and TRBJ1-1, with unresolved D. This CDR3 has 14 residues. The germline V gene has CDR1 SEHNR and CDR2 FQNEAQ (reference sequence). CDR3 sequence reads: CAGLRGQRNTEAFF. CDR3 nucleotide sequence: TGTGCAGGGTTAAGAGGTCAGCGAAACACTGAAGCTTTCTTT.

This clonotype was counted at least ten times. V gene TRBV11-2 combines with J gene TRBJ2-7; D might be TRBD1 (6 bases). Germline V lookup: CDR1 SGHAT, CDR2 FQNNGV. V lost 5 bases to trimming and J lost 7 bases, with 12 bases between them. This CDR3 has 12 amino acids. In nucleotides, the CDR3 is TGTGCCAGCAGCCACAGGGATAGGGAGCAGTACTTC. Translating gives CASSHRDREQYF.